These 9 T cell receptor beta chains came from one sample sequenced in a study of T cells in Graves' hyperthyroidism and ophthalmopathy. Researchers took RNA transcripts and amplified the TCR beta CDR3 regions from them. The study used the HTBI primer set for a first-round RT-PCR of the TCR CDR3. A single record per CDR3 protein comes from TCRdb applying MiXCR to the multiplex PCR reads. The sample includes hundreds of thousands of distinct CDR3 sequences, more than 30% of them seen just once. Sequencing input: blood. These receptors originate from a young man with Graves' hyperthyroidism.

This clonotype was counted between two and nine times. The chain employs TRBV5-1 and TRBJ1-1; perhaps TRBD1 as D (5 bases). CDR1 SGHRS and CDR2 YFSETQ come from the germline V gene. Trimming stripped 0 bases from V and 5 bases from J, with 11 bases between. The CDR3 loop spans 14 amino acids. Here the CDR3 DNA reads TGCGCCAGCAGCTTGGATACGGCAGGGACTGAAGCTTTCTTT. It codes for CASSLDTAGTEAFF.

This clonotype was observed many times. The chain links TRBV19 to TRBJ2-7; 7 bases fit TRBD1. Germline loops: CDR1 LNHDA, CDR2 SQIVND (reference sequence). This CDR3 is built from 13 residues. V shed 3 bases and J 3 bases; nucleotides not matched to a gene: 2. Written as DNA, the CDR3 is TGTGCCAGTAGTATCGGGACAGTCTACGAGCAGTACTTC. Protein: CASSIGTVYEQYF.

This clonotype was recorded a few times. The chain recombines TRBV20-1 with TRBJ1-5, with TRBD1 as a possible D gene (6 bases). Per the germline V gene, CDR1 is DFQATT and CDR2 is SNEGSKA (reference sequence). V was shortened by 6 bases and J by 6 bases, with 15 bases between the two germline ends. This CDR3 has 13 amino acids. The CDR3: CSAVEGGGQPQHF. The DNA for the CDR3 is TGCAGTGCCGTCGAGGGGGGAGGTCAGCCCCAGCATTTT.

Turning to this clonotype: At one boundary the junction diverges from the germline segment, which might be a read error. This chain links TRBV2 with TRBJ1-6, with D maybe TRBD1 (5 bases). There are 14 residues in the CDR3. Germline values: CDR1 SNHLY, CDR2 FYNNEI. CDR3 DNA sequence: TGTGTCAGCAGCTACGAGGGGCCGAATTCACCCCTCCACTTT. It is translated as CVSSYEGPNSPLHF.

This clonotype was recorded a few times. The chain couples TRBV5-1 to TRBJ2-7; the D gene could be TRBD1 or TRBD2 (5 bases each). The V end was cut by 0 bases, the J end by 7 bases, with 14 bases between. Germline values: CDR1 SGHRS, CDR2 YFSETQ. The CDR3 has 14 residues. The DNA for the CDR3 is TGCGCCAGCAGCTTGGGGGACGGACTTCGGGAGCAGTACTTC. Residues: CASSLGDGLREQYF.

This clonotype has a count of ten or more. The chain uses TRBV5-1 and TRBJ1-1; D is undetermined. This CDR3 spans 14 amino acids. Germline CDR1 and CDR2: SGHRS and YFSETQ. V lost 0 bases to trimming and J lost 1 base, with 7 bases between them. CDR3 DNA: TGCGCCAGCAGCTTGGGGAGCGGGAACACTGAAGCTTTCTTT. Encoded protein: CASSLGSGNTEAFF.

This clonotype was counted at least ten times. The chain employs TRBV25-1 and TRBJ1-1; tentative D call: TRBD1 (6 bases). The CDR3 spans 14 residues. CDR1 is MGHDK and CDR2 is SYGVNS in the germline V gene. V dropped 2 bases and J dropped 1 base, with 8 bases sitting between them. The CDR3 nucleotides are TGTGCCAGCAGTGAAGGGACACCGAACACTGAAGCTTTCTTT. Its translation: CASSEGTPNTEAFF.

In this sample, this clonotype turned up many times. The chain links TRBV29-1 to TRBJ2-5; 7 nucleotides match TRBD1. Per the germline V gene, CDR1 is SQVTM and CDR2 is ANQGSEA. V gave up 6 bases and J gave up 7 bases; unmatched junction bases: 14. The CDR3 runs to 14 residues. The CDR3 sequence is CSVLFGTEKRTQYF. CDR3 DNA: TGCAGCGTCCTCTTCGGGACAGAGAAGAGGACCCAGTACTTC.

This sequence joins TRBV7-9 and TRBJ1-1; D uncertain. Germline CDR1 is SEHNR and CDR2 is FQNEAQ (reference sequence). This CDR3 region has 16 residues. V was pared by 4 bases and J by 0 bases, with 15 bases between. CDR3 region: CASSYPPRALNTEAFF. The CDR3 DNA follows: TGTGCCAGCAGCTACCCCCCCCGGGCCTTGAACACTGAAGCTTTCTTT. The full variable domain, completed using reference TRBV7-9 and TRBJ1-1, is DTGVSQNPRHKITKRGQNVTFRCDPISEHNRLYWYRQTLGQGPEFLTYFQNEAQLEKSRLLSDRFSAERPKGSFSTLEIQRTEQGDSAMYLCASSYPPRALNTEAFFGQGTRLTVV.